This TCR beta chain was obtained from a study of T cell clonality in common variable immunodeficiency. Only in-frame clones appear in the TCRdb table, and some are missing; sequencing was by immunoSEQ multiplex PCR. The table records 40,000 to 60,000 clones without singletons, the ten largest covering about 1.8%. Each donor provided about 4.5 to 9 ml of heparinized whole blood. The ends were cut back, 2 bases at V and 2 bases at J, with 10 bases in the middle. The CDR3 totals 15 residues. Germline V CDR1 and CDR2: SGHDT, YYEEEE. This clone was seen repeatedly, ten times or more. The read ends 3 residues before the CDR3 terminus; that terminus is restored from the germline J gene.

Sequencing used peripheral blood mononuclear cells. The TCR originated in a person aged 18-70 years in good health. The V gene is TRBV5-6, the J gene TRBJ2-2; tentative D call: TRBD1 (5 bases). The CDR3 spells CASSFPRTNTGELFF. CDR3 DNA, as far as it was read: TGTGCCAGCAGCTTCCCCCGGACAAACACCGGGGAG.